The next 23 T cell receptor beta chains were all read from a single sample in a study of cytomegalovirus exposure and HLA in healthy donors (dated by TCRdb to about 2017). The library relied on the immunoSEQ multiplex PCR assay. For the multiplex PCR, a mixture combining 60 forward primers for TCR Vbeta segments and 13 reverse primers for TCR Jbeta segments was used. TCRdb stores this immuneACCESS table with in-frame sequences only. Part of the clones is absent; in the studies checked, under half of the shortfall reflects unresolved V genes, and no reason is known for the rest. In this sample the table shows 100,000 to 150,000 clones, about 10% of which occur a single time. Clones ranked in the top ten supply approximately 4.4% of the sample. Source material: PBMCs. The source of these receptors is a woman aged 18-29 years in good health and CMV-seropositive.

The CDR3 reads CASSRRGGDYYGYTF. DNA for the CDR3: TGCGCCAGCAGCAGACGGGGCGGGGATTACTATGGCTACACCTTC. The chain uses TRBV4-1 and TRBJ1-2; D perhaps matches TRBD1 (5 bases). The CDR3 extends over 15 amino acids. Trimming took 5 bases from V and 3 from J, leaving 16 bases between them. Germline V CDR1 and CDR2: MGHRA, YSYEKL.

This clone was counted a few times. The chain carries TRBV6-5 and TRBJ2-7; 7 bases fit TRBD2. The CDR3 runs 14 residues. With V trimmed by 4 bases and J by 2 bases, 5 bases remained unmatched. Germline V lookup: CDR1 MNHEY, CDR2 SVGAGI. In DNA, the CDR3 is TGTGCCAGCAGTTTAGCGGGCGTTGCCTACGAGCAGTACTTC. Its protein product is CASSLAGVAYEQYF.

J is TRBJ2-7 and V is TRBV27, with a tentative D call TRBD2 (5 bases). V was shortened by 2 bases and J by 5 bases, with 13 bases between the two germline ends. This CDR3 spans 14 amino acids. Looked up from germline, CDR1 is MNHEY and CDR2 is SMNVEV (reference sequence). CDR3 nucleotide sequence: TGTGCCAGCAGTTTAGCGGGCTTTGGGAACGAGCAGTACTTC. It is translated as CASSLAGFGNEQYF.

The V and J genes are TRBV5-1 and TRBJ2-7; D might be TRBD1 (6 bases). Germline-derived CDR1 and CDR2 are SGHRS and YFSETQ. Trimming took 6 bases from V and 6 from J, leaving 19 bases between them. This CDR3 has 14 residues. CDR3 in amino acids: CASTLRTDYPEQYF. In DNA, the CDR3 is TGCGCCAGCACGCTACGGACAGACTACCCCGAGCAGTACTTC. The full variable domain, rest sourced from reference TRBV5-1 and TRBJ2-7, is KAGVTQTPRYLIKTRGQQVTLSCSPISGHRSVSWYQQTPGQGLQFLFEYFSETQRNKGNFPGRFSGRQFSNSRSEMNVSTLELGDSALYLCASTLRTDYPEQYFGPGTRLTVT.

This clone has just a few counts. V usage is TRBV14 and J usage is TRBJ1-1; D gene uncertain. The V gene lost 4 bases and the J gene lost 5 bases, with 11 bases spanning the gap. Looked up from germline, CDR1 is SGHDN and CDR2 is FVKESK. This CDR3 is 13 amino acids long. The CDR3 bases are TGTGCCAGCAGCCTTACACCCCCGACTGAAGCTTTCTTT. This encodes CASSLTPPTEAFF.

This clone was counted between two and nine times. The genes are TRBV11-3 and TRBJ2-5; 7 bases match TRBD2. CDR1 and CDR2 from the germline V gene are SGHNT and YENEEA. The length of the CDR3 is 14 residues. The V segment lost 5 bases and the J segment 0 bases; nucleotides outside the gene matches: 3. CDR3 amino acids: CASSQLADQETQYF. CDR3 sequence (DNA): TGTGCCAGCAGCCAGCTAGCGGACCAAGAGACCCAGTACTTC.

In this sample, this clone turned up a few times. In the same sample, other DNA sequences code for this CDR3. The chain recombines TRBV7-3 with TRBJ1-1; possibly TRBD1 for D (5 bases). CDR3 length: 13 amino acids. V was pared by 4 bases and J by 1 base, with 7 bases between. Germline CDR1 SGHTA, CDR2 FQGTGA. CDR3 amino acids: CASSSTGNTEAFF. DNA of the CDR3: TGTGCCAGCAGCTCTACAGGGAACACTGAAGCTTTCTTT.

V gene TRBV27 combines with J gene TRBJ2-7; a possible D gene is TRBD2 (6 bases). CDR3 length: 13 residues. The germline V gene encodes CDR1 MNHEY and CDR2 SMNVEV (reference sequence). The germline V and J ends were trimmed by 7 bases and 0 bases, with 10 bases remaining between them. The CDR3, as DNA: TGTGCCAGCAATGATAGCGGCTCCTACGAGCAGTACTTC. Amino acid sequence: CASNDSGSYEQYF.

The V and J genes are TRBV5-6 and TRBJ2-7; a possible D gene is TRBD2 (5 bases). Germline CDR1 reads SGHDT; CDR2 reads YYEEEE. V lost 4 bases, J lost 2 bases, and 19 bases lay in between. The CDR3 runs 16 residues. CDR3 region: CASSLPLGSSAYEQYF. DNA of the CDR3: TGTGCCAGCAGCCTCCCCTTGGGGAGTTCCGCCTACGAGCAGTACTTC.

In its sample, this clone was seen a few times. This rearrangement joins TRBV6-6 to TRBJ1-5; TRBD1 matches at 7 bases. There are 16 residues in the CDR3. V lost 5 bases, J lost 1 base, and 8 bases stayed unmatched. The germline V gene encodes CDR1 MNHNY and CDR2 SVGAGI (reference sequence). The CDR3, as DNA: TGTGCCAGCAGTCTTCGACAGGGTAGCAGCAATCAGCCCCAGCATTTT. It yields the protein CASSLRQGSSNQPQHF.

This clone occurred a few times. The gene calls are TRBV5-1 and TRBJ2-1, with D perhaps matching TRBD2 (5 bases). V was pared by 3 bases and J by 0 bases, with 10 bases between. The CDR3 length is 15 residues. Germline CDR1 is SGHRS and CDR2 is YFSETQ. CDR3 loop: CASSSAGSSYNEQFF. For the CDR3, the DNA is TGCGCCAGCAGCTCCGCGGGTAGCTCCTACAATGAGCAGTTCTTC.

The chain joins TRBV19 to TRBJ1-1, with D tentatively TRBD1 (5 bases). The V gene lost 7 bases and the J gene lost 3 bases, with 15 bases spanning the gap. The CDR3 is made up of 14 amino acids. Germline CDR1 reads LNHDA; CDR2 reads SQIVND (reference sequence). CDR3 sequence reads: CASIAGPMYTEAFF. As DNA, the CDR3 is TGTGCCAGTATTGCGGGGCCAATGTACACTGAAGCTTTCTTT.

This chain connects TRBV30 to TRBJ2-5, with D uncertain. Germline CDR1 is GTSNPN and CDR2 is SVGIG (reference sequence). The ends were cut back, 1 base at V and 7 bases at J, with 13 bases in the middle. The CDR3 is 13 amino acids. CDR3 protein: CAWSEVPVRTQYF. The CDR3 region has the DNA TGTGCCTGGAGTGAAGTGCCGGTTAGGACCCAGTACTTC.

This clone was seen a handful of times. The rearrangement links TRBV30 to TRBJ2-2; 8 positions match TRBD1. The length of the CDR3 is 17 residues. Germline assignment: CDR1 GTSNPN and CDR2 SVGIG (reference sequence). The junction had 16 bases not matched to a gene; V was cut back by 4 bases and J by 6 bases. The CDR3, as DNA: TGTGCCTGGACCCACGGGGTGGGGGACAGGCCCTCCGGGGAGCTGTTTTTT. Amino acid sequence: CAWTHGVGDRPSGELFF.

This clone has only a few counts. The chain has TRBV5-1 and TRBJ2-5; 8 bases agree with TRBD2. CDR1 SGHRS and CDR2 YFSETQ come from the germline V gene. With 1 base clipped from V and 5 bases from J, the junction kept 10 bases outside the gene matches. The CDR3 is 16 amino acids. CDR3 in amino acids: CASSLSPAGVGETQYF. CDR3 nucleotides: TGCGCCAGCAGCTTGTCCCCAGCGGGAGTAGGGGAGACCCAGTACTTC.

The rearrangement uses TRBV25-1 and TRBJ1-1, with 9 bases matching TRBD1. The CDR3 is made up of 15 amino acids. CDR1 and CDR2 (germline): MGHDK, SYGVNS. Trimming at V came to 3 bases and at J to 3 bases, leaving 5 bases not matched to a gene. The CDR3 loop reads CASSERQGVDTEAFF. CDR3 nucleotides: TGTGCCAGCAGTGAGAGACAGGGGGTTGACACTGAAGCTTTCTTT.

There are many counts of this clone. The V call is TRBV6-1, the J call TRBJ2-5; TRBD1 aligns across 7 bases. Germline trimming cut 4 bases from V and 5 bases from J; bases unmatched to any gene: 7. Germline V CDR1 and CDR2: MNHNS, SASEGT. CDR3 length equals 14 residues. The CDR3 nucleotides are TGTGCCAGCAGTGTCGGTAGGGGGCTCGAGACCCAGTACTTC. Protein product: CASSVGRGLETQYF.

The CDR3 spells CASSLASWRGTEAFF. Written as DNA, the CDR3 is TGTGCCAGCAGCTTAGCCTCCTGGAGGGGCACTGAAGCTTTCTTT. The J gene is TRBJ1-1, the V gene TRBV7-8, with a weak D call TRBD1 (5 bases). Germline V gives CDR1 SGHVS, CDR2 FQNEAQ. Trimming cost V 0 bases and J 4 bases, with 12 bases left between them. The CDR3 length is 15 residues. The full variable domain, with the rest looked up from reference TRBV7-8 and TRBJ1-1, is GAGVSQSPRYKVAKRGQDVALRCDPISGHVSLFWYQQALGQGPEFLTYFQNEAQLDKSGLPSDRFFAERPEGSVSTLKIQRTQQEDSAVYLCASSLASWRGTEAFFGQGTRLTVV.

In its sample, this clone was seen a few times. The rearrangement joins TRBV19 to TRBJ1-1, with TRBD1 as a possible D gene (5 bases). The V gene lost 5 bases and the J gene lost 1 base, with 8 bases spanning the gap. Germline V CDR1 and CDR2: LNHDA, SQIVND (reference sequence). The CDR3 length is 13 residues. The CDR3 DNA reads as TGTGCCAGTAGTGACGGACAGAACACTGAAGCTTTCTTT. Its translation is CASSDGQNTEAFF.

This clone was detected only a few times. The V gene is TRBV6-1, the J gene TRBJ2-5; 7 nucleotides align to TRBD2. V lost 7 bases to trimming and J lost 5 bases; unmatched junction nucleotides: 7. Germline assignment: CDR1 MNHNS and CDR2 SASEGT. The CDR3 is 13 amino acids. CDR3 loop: CASMKRGVETQYF. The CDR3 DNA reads TGTGCCAGCATGAAACGGGGGGTTGAGACCCAGTACTTC.

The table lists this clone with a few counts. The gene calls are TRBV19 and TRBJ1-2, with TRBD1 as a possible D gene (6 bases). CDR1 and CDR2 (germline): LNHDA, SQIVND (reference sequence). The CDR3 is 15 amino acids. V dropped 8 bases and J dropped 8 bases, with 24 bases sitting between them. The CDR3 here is CASEREPRGMGGYTF. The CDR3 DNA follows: TGTGCCAGTGAACGCGAACCGAGGGGGATGGGAGGCTACACCTTC.

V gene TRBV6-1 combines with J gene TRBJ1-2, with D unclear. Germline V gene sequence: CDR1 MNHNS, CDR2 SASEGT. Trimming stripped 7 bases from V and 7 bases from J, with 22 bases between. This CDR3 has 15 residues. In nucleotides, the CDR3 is TGTGCCAGCAACCCAAGAGGGCCGGGAGACTCTGGCTACACCTTC. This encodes CASNPRGPGDSGYTF.

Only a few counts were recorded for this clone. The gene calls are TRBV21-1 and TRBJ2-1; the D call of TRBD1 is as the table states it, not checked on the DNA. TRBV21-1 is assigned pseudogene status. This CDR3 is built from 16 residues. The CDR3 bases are TGTGCCACCCGTGAGGATAGGGGGCGATCCTACAATGAGCAGTTCTTC. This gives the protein CATREDRGRSYNEQFF.